The subject of this entry is one TCR beta chain. This entry belongs to a study of blood T cell repertoires in COVID-19. About the research overall: T cells, B-cell-depleted T cells, or PBMCs provided the cDNA or gDNA that served as material.

This CDR3 region has 14 residues. Germline CDR1 is MNHNS and CDR2 is SASEGT. V was cut by 3 bases and J by 5 bases, with 13 bases left in between. Original data processing: Researchers report that nucleated cell counts were estimated from reference gene primer amplification. The table came from immunoSEQ multiplex PCR; TCRdb's copy has only in-frame clones and leaves some out. The V and J calls and the clone size are those of that table, but D and trimming were determined from the DNA. The sample holds about 130,000 clones, around 76% seen once. The clonotype originates from a man between 60 and 70 years old with acute or convalescent COVID-19. Sequenced input: peripheral blood. The chain has TRBV6-1 and TRBJ1-2, with no clear D. CDR3 protein: CASSDRGGFYGYTF. CDR3 in DNA: TGTGCCAGCAGTGACCGAGGTGGGTTTTATGGCTACACCTTC.